These 3 T cell receptor beta chains share one sample of origin, sequenced in a study of technical replicates of blood from a few donors. Data came from immunoSEQ multiplex PCR; TCRdb stores just in-frame clones and leaves some out. The table shows 65,000 to 95,000 clones, with 93% occurring only once. Specimen: T cells isolated from PBMCs. These receptors came from a human donor in good health.

This sequence joins TRBV27 and TRBJ2-7; 7 bases align to TRBD2. CDR1 and CDR2 (germline): MNHEY, SMNVEV (reference sequence). Losses at the gene ends were 5 bases for V and 3 bases for J; bases not matched to a gene: 7. CDR3 length equals 14 residues. CDR3 nucleotide sequence: TGTGCCAGCAGTCGACTAGCACCCCTCTACGAGCAGTACTTC. This encodes CASSRLAPLYEQYF.

This sequence joins TRBV4-1 and TRBJ1-6; D call uncertain. Germline values: CDR1 MGHRA, CDR2 YSYEKL. Trimming left V 4 bases short and J 5 bases short, with 12 bases between. There are 15 residues in the CDR3. The CDR3 protein is CASSPPPGDNSPLHF. The CDR3 DNA reads TGCGCCAGCAGCCCCCCACCAGGCGATAATTCACCCCTCCACTTT.

The rearrangement joins TRBV30 to TRBJ1-5, with a tentative D call TRBD1 (6 bases). CDR1 and CDR2 (germline): GTSNPN, SVGIG (reference sequence). Trimming shortened V by 8 bases and J by 0 bases, and 17 bases separated the two germline ends. The CDR3 consists of 15 residues. The chain's CDR3 is CAPTGGQTSNQPQHF. The CDR3 coding sequence is TGTGCCCCCACCGGGGGGCAGACTAGCAATCAGCCCCAGCATTTT. The full variable domain, completed using reference TRBV30 and TRBJ1-5, is SQTIHQWPATLVQPVGSPLSLECTVEGTSNPNLYWYRQAAGRGLQLLFYSVGIGQISSEVPQNLSASRPQDRQFILSSKKLLLSDSGFYLCAPTGGQTSNQPQHFGDGTRLSIL.